The clone carrying this T cell receptor delta chain has more than one count but fewer than ten. Its antigen is as yet unknown. TCRdb's entry gives the protein of a much larger clone, which mismatches this DNA's translation at residue 5, likely from a read error; the protein reported here is translated from the DNA. TCRdb reprocessed the multiplex PCR reads through CATT. The data show tens of thousands of delta-chain clones, 1.7% seen once. The data stem from a study of γδ T cells in repeated Plasmodium falciparum infection. Background on the study: Malian children with intense seasonal malaria exposure were compared with matched Australian children.

Gammadelta T cells were flow-sorted from PBMC into Vgamma9/Vdelta2+ and Vdelta2-negative populations for bulk analysis. Trimming took 4 bases from V and 5 from J; bases not matched to a gene: 16. The germline CDR1 and CDR2 sequences are TSWWSYY and QGS. The CDR3 contains 18 residues. Notes on the study in general: In Vdelta2-negative, largely Vdelta1+, gammadelta repertoires, repeated controlled infections appeared to drive clonal selection waves. The Malian cohort came from a small rural village of predominantly one ethnic group.

This chain uses TRDV1 with TRDJ2, with 7 nucleotides matching TRDD2. Sequenced material: gamma-delta T cells from blood. The sequence was obtained from a pool of human donors (malaria-infected and uninfected, not separated). CDR3 region: CALGGQVPTISVTAQLFF. The CDR3 region has the DNA TGTGCTCTTGGGGGACAGGTTCCTACTATATCCGTTACAGCACAACTCTTCTTT.